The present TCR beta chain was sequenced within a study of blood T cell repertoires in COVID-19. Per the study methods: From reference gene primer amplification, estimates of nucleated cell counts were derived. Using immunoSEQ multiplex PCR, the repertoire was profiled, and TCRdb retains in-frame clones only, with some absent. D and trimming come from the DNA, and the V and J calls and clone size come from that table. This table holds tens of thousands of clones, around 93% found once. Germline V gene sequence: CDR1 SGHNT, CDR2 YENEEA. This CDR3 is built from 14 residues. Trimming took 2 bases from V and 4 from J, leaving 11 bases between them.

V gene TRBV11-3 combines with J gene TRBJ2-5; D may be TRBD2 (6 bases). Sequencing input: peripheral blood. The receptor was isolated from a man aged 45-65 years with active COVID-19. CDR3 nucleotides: TGTGCCAGCAGCTTAACGGGAGTCATAGAGACCCAGTACTTC. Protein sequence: CASSLTGVIETQYF.